This TCR beta chain was sequenced for a study of naive and memory T cell subsets. Two oligonucleotides, mixed equimolar, formed the beta constant-region primer covering TRBC1 and TRBC2. Nested alpha and beta constant-region primers with the SP2 primer drove four PCR rounds on ligated cDNA. TCRdb independently ran MiXCR on the UMI-ligation and nested PCR reads; one entry per CDR3 protein. Here the sample spans 84,000 or so distinct CDR3 sequences, approximately 6.5% being singletons. Concerning this clonotype: The antigen remains unidentified.

Looked up from germline, CDR1 is MNHNY and CDR2 is SVGAGI (reference sequence). The CDR3 spans 14 residues. Trimming removed 8 bases from V and 8 bases from J, with 19 bases in between. Study findings and constraints: Diversity fell and Gini index rose from naive through CM, EM, EMRA.

V and J are TRBV6-6 and TRBJ2-1; unclear D gene. Sequencing was done on a sample of central memory CD4+ T cells from blood. This receptor was identified in a human donor in good health. This chain's CDR3 is CASQQDLRRHEQFF. CDR3 bases: TGTGCCAGCCAGCAGGACCTCCGACGGCATGAGCAGTTCTTC.